Listed below are T cell receptor beta chains from one sample, sequenced in a study of CD8 T cells in ankylosing spondylitis. One entry per CDR3 protein, called by TCRdb with MiXCR from the 5' RACE reads. The sample holds around 180,000 distinct CDR3 sequences, approximately 13% seen once. The sequenced sample consisted of blood, either unsorted or a sorted T cell fraction (not recorded which). The receptor source for this set is a female donor with ankylosing spondylitis or in good health (not recorded which). The CDR3 runs from the conserved cysteine through the conserved F or W. The D gene is left open where the match is weak. Clone size appears in some rows only: once, few, many, or a class for an expanded clone.

V gene: TRBV24-1; J gene: TRBJ1-1; D gene: -; clone size: many; CDR3 DNA: TGTGCCACCAGTGCTGGGAACACTGAAGCTTTCTTT; CDR3 protein: CATSAGNTEAFF
V gene: TRBV25-1; J gene: TRBJ2-7; D gene: -; clone size: few; CDR3 DNA: TGTGCCAGCAGTGAAGCGGAATACGAGCAGTACTTC; CDR3 protein: CASSEAEYEQYF
V gene: TRBV2; J gene: TRBJ1-2; D gene: -; clone size: many; CDR3 DNA: TGTGCCAGCAGTCCTAGGCAGGGCTCATCCTATGGCTACACCTTC; CDR3 protein: CASSPRQGSSYGYTF
V gene: TRBV7-2; J gene: TRBJ1-3; D gene: -; clone size: few; CDR3 DNA: TGTGCCAGCACCACAGGCGCTGGAAACACCATATATTTT; CDR3 protein: CASTTGAGNTIYF
V gene: TRBV5-1; J gene: TRBJ1-4; D gene: -; clone size: many; CDR3 DNA: TGCGCCAGCAGCTTTGAGGGACGGAAACTGTTTTTT; CDR3 protein: CASSFEGRKLFF
V gene: TRBV7-9; J gene: TRBJ2-3; D gene: -; clone size: -; CDR3 DNA: TGTGCCAGCAGCATTGGCCCTCCCCCAGATACGCAGTATTTT; CDR3 protein: CASSIGPPPDTQYF
V gene: TRBV5-1; J gene: TRBJ1-2; D gene: -; clone size: -; CDR3 DNA: TGCGCCAGCAGCTTGGACAGCTACAAATCCCATACTAACTATGGCTACACCTTC; CDR3 protein: CASSLDSYKSHTNYGYTF
V gene: TRBV6-5; J gene: TRBJ2-2; D gene: -; clone size: many; CDR3 DNA: TGTGCCAGCAGTTACCCCCACACCGGGGAGCTGTTTTTT; CDR3 protein: CASSYPHTGELFF
V gene: TRBV20-1; J gene: TRBJ2-7; D gene: TRBD1; clone size: few; CDR3 DNA: TGCAGTGCTAGGGCCAGACAGGGGCGCTACGAGCAGTACTTC; CDR3 protein: CSARARQGRYEQYF
V gene: TRBV29-1; J gene: TRBJ2-7; D gene: TRBD1; clone size: few; CDR3 DNA: TGCAGCGCCCTGACAGGGGGCTCGTACGAGCAGTACTTC; CDR3 protein: CSALTGGSYEQYF
V gene: TRBV12-3/TRBV12-4; J gene: TRBJ2-3; D gene: -; clone size: many; CDR3 DNA: TGTGCCAGCAGTCCCGGGGTAAAAGGGAGCACAGATACGCAGTATTTT; CDR3 protein: CASSPGVKGSTDTQYF
V gene: TRBV20-1; J gene: TRBJ2-1; D gene: -; clone size: many; CDR3 DNA: TGCAGTGCTAGGGCCACGGGATACAATGAGCAGTTCTTC; CDR3 protein: CSARATGYNEQFF
V gene: TRBV7-2; J gene: TRBJ2-7; D gene: TRBD2; clone size: -; CDR3 DNA: TGTGTCAGCAGCTTGAGAATAGCGGGAGACAACTACGAGCAGTACTTC; CDR3 protein: CVSSLRIAGDNYEQYF
V gene: TRBV12-3/TRBV12-4; J gene: TRBJ2-7; D gene: -; clone size: few; CDR3 DNA: TGTGCCAGCAGTTCTGACAGTCCCGAGCGGTACTTC; CDR3 protein: CASSSDSPERYF
V gene: TRBV16; J gene: TRBJ2-7; D gene: -; clone size: many; CDR3 DNA: TGTGCCAGCAGCCAATATGGGAACGAGCAGTACTTC; CDR3 protein: CASSQYGNEQYF
V gene: TRBV29-1; J gene: TRBJ1-1; D gene: -; clone size: many; CDR3 DNA: TGCAGCGTCCGATCAGGGTTGGTCACTGAAGCTTTCTTT; CDR3 protein: CSVRSGLVTEAFF
V gene: TRBV6-1; J gene: TRBJ1-1; D gene: TRBD1; clone size: many; CDR3 DNA: TGTGCCAGCAGTGCCCGGGACAGAGATGAAGCTTTCTTT; CDR3 protein: CASSARDRDEAFF
V gene: TRBV2; J gene: TRBJ2-3; D gene: TRBD2; clone size: -; CDR3 DNA: TGTGCCAGCAGGGTGCTGGGAATAGCGGGTAGCACAGATACGCAGTATTTT; CDR3 protein: CASRVLGIAGSTDTQYF
V gene: TRBV5-1; J gene: TRBJ1-2; D gene: -; clone size: many; CDR3 DNA: TGCGCCAGCAGCTTGGGACCGGGATACAACTATGGCTACACCTTC; CDR3 protein: CASSLGPGYNYGYTF
V gene: TRBV4-1; J gene: TRBJ1-1; D gene: -; clone size: many; CDR3 DNA: TGCGCCAGCAGCCAAGGGCAGGCGGAAGGTGAAGCTTTCTTT; CDR3 protein: CASSQGQAEGEAFF
V gene: TRBV27; J gene: TRBJ2-3; D gene: -; clone size: many; CDR3 DNA: TGTGCCAGCAGGTGGTCAGCCACAGATACGCAGTATTTT; CDR3 protein: CASRWSATDTQYF
V gene: TRBV6-4; J gene: TRBJ2-1; D gene: TRBD1; clone size: many; CDR3 DNA: TGTGCCAGCAGTGCCTCCGGGACAGGGAGCGATGAGCAGTTCTTC; CDR3 protein: CASSASGTGSDEQFF
V gene: TRBV12-3/TRBV12-4; J gene: TRBJ2-3; D gene: TRBD2; clone size: many; CDR3 DNA: TGTGCCAGCAGTCTTAGCGGGCTCAGCACAGATACGCAGTATTTT; CDR3 protein: CASSLSGLSTDTQYF
V gene: TRBV29-1; J gene: TRBJ1-5; D gene: TRBD1; clone size: many; CDR3 DNA: TGCAGCGGACAACAGGGGGCTAATCAGCCCCAGCATTTT; CDR3 protein: CSGQQGANQPQHF
V gene: TRBV10-3; J gene: TRBJ1-3; D gene: -; clone size: few; CDR3 DNA: TGTGCCATCAGCCGTCCTCGGGGGTCGGGAAACACCATATATTTT; CDR3 protein: CAISRPRGSGNTIYF
V gene: TRBV6-1; J gene: TRBJ1-3; D gene: -; clone size: many; CDR3 DNA: TGTGCCAGCAAGGATCAGAATTTTGGAAACACCATATATTTT; CDR3 protein: CASKDQNFGNTIYF
V gene: TRBV7-8; J gene: TRBJ1-3; D gene: -; clone size: many; CDR3 DNA: TGTGCCAGCAGCTTATCCAGGGCGCGGTCATCTGGAAACACCATATATTTT; CDR3 protein: CASSLSRARSSGNTIYF
V gene: TRBV20-1; J gene: TRBJ2-5; D gene: TRBD2; clone size: -; CDR3 DNA: TGCAGTGCTTGGACTAGCGGGAGTCGGGAGACCCAGTACTTC; CDR3 protein: CSAWTSGSRETQYF
V gene: TRBV4-3; J gene: TRBJ1-5; D gene: -; clone size: many; CDR3 DNA: TGCGCCAGCAGCCAAGCGTCGTATAGCAATCAGCCCCAGCATTTT; CDR3 protein: CASSQASYSNQPQHF
V gene: TRBV20-1; J gene: TRBJ2-1; D gene: -; clone size: few; CDR3 DNA: TGCAGTGCTGAGGGGCTCCACAATGAGCAGTTCTTC; CDR3 protein: CSAEGLHNEQFF
V gene: TRBV7-2; J gene: TRBJ2-7; D gene: -; clone size: few; CDR3 DNA: TGTGCCAGCAGCTTGCGGGACACCCCTAGGCAGTACTTC; CDR3 protein: CASSLRDTPRQYF
V gene: TRBV5-1; J gene: TRBJ2-3; D gene: -; clone size: many; CDR3 DNA: TGTGCCAGCAGCTTGTCAGATACGCAGTATTTT; CDR3 protein: CASSLSDTQYF
V gene: TRBV19; J gene: TRBJ1-1; D gene: TRBD1; clone size: few; CDR3 DNA: TGTGCCAGTTCCCCGCCCTCCCGAGGACAGGGGACTGAAGCTTTCTTT; CDR3 protein: CASSPPSRGQGTEAFF
V gene: TRBV5-1; J gene: TRBJ2-1; D gene: TRBD2; clone size: many; CDR3 DNA: TGCGCCAGCAGCTGGGGGACTAGCGGGTTTACCACCTACAATGAGCAGTTCTTC; CDR3 protein: CASSWGTSGFTTYNEQFF
V gene: TRBV12-3/TRBV12-4; J gene: TRBJ2-7; D gene: TRBD1; clone size: many; CDR3 DNA: TGTGCCAGCAGCTCGGACAGGAGCTACGAGCAGTACTTC; CDR3 protein: CASSSDRSYEQYF
V gene: TRBV6-2/TRBV6-3; J gene: TRBJ2-3; D gene: -; clone size: many; CDR3 DNA: TGTGCCAGCAGTTACTCGAATAGGCCGCAGTATTTT; CDR3 protein: CASSYSNRPQYF
V gene: TRBV12-3/TRBV12-4; J gene: TRBJ2-7; D gene: -; clone size: many; CDR3 DNA: TGTGCCAGCAGTTTAAGCCCCCCCTACGAGCAGTACTTC; CDR3 protein: CASSLSPPYEQYF
V gene: TRBV12-3/TRBV12-4; J gene: TRBJ1-3; D gene: TRBD1; clone size: few; CDR3 DNA: TGTGCCAGCAGCCTACGGACAGGGAACACCATATATTTT; CDR3 protein: CASSLRTGNTIYF
V gene: TRBV19; J gene: TRBJ1-5; D gene: -; clone size: many; CDR3 DNA: TGTGCCAGTACAAAACAGGGTCTTGGCAATCAGCCCCAGCATTTT; CDR3 protein: CASTKQGLGNQPQHF
V gene: TRBV20-1; J gene: TRBJ2-1; D gene: -; clone size: many; CDR3 DNA: TGCAGTGCTAGAGATTTCGAGAACTTTAATGAGCAGTTCTTC; CDR3 protein: CSARDFENFNEQFF
V gene: TRBV7-2; J gene: TRBJ1-4; D gene: TRBD1; clone size: -; CDR3 DNA: TGTGCCAGTAGAATTGACAGGGGGCGGAATGAAAACCTGTTTTTT; CDR3 protein: CASRIDRGRNENLFF
V gene: TRBV14; J gene: TRBJ1-4; D gene: -; clone size: many; CDR3 DNA: TGTGCCAGCAGCCAAGAAAGTAGACAGAAAAATGAAAAACTGTTTTTT; CDR3 protein: CASSQESRQKNEKLFF
V gene: TRBV5-1; J gene: TRBJ2-2; D gene: -; clone size: many; CDR3 DNA: TGCGCCAGCAGCCTAGACAGTGCCGCCGGGGAGCTGTTTTTT; CDR3 protein: CASSLDSAAGELFF
V gene: TRBV7-9; J gene: TRBJ2-5; D gene: -; clone size: -; CDR3 DNA: TGTGCCAGCAGCCCTTCAGGGGGGCTCGGAGAGACCCAGTACTTC; CDR3 protein: CASSPSGGLGETQYF
V gene: TRBV11-3; J gene: TRBJ2-3; D gene: TRBD2; clone size: few; CDR3 DNA: TGTGCCAGCAGCTTTGCGGGAGTGGTCACAGATACGCAGTATTTT; CDR3 protein: CASSFAGVVTDTQYF
V gene: TRBV7-2; J gene: TRBJ2-1; D gene: -; clone size: -; CDR3 DNA: TGTGCCAGCAGCTTAGATATCCACAATGAGCAGTTCTTC; CDR3 protein: CASSLDIHNEQFF
V gene: TRBV11-2; J gene: TRBJ2-7; D gene: TRBD2; clone size: -; CDR3 DNA: TGTGCCAGCAGCTTACAGGCGGGAGGACATTCCGAGCAGTACTTC; CDR3 protein: CASSLQAGGHSEQYF
V gene: TRBV7-2; J gene: TRBJ2-4; D gene: TRBD1; clone size: many; CDR3 DNA: TGTGCCAGCAGCCAAGGGCAGGGGGCTAATAGCAAAAACATTCAGTACTTC; CDR3 protein: CASSQGQGANSKNIQYF
V gene: TRBV20-1; J gene: TRBJ2-7; D gene: -; clone size: -; CDR3 DNA: TGCAGTGCAAGGACCGGGACACAGCTCTTAGGGCAGTACTTC; CDR3 protein: CSARTGTQLLGQYF
V gene: TRBV5-6; J gene: TRBJ2-5; D gene: -; clone size: -; CDR3 DNA: TGTGCCAGCAGCACTCTAGCGACCCTTGGGACCCAGTACTTC; CDR3 protein: CASSTLATLGTQYF
V gene: TRBV20-1; J gene: TRBJ2-3; D gene: -; clone size: -; CDR3 DNA: TGCAGTGCCTCACCAGAAGCGCCCGTCACAGATACGCAGTATTTT; CDR3 protein: CSASPEAPVTDTQYF
V gene: TRBV18; J gene: TRBJ1-5; D gene: -; clone size: few; CDR3 DNA: TGTGCCAGCTCACCGGTTCCGGAGCAGCCCCAGCATTTT; CDR3 protein: CASSPVPEQPQHF
V gene: TRBV12-3/TRBV12-4; J gene: TRBJ1-5; D gene: TRBD1; clone size: many; CDR3 DNA: TGTGCCAGCAGCCCGGGACAGCCAAATCAGCCCCAGCATTTT; CDR3 protein: CASSPGQPNQPQHF
V gene: TRBV12-3/TRBV12-4; J gene: TRBJ1-1; D gene: -; clone size: many; CDR3 DNA: TGTGCCAGCAGTTTAATCGGGGGGGCTGAAGCTTTCTTT; CDR3 protein: CASSLIGGAEAFF
V gene: TRBV20-1; J gene: TRBJ1-6; D gene: -; clone size: many; CDR3 DNA: TGCAGTGCTAGAAGGCAGTCCCGCATGGATTCACCCCTCCACTTT; CDR3 protein: CSARRQSRMDSPLHF